The rows below give T cell receptor beta chains drawn from one sample of a study of beta chain features in type 1 diabetes. Produced via immunoSEQ multiplex PCR; TCRdb's table is partial and in-frame only. The sample lists some 180,000 clones, about 13% seen once, with 0.5% to 0.75% in the top ten. Specimen: central memory CD4+ T cells from blood. The receptors were gathered from a woman younger than 30 in good health. Each CDR3 is given with its conserved first and last residue. The D gene is left open where the match is weak. Clone size is stated in some rows and not others, as once, few, many or a class when expanded.

NA	NA	TRBV16	TRBJ2-2	TGTGCCAGCAGCCAATCGAGAGGGAGAATTGGAGGCGGGGAGCTGTTTTTT	CASSQSRGRIGGGELFF
NA	NA	TRBV7-2	TRBJ2-7	TGTGCCAGCAGCGCACAGGGAAGCGAGCAGTACTTC	CASSAQGSEQYF
TRBD2	many	TRBV5-4	TRBJ2-1	TGTGCCAGCAGCTTAATAGCGGGAGGCGGCAATGAGCAGTTCTTC	CASSLIAGGGNEQFF
NA	NA	TRBV28	TRBJ1-3	TGTGCCAGTACCCTAATCCTAGGGGCAGGAAACACCATATATTTT	CASTLILGAGNTIYF
TRBD2	NA	TRBV5-6	TRBJ2-3	TGTGCCAGCAGACTAGGAGGGACTAGCTCGCAGTATTTT	CASRLGGTSSQYF
NA	few	TRBV5-4	TRBJ2-3	TGTGCCAGCAGCTTGCGAAGCGGCACAGATACGCAGTATTTT	CASSLRSGTDTQYF
TRBD1	many	TRBV5-1	TRBJ2-5	TGCGCCAGCAGCCGGACAGGGGAGACCCGGTACCAAGAGACCCAGTACTTC	CASSRTGETRYQETQYF
NA	few	TRBV6-5	TRBJ2-1	TGTGCCTCCCGACTTGGCACGAGCGATGAGCAGTTCTTC	CASRLGTSDEQFF
TRBD1	few	TRBV5-1	TRBJ2-1	TGCGCCAGCAGCTTAAATTTGGGACAGGGCTACAATGAGCAGTTCTTC	CASSLNLGQGYNEQFF
TRBD2	few	TRBV28	TRBJ2-5	TGTGCCAGCAGTGCCACGGGGGGGGTAGAGACCCAGTACTTC	CASSATGGVETQYF
TRBD2	few	TRBV7-3	TRBJ2-7	TGTGCCAGCAGCCCGAGCGGGGCGCCCTACGAGCAGTACTTC	CASSPSGAPYEQYF
TRBD2	NA	TRBV6-6	TRBJ2-7	TGTGCCAGCAGTCAGATAGCGGGAAGCCACGAGCAGTACTTC	CASSQIAGSHEQYF
NA	few	TRBV6-1	TRBJ1-5	TGTGCCAGCAGTTCCTATACTGGTCAGCCCCAGCATTTT	CASSSYTGQPQHF
TRBD2	NA	TRBV6-6	TRBJ2-1	TGTGCCAGCAGTTATGGACTAGCTAGGGTTCATGAGCAGTTCTTC	CASSYGLARVHEQFF
NA	few	TRBV27	TRBJ2-7	TGTGCCAGCAGTTCTACAGGTAAACCCTACGAGCAGTACTTC	CASSSTGKPYEQYF
NA	NA	TRBV30	TRBJ2-5	TGTGCCTGGGGTAAGACCAGGGACCAAGAGACCCAGTACTTC	CAWGKTRDQETQYF
NA	many	TRBV29-1	TRBJ2-5	TGCAGCGTTGTACAGGGTTCCTCGCTGCAAGAGACCCAGTACTTC	CSVVQGSSLQETQYF
TRBD2	few	TRBV29-1	TRBJ2-1	TGCAGCGTTGAAGCTAGCGGGGTACACAATGAGCAGTTCTTC	CSVEASGVHNEQFF
TRBD1	NA	TRBV30	TRBJ2-7	TGTGCCTGGAGCTTCACTGGACAGGGGGCCTTCTTCTCCTACGAGCAGTACTTC	CAWSFTGQGAFFSYEQYF
NA	few	TRBV27	TRBJ1-4	TGTGCCAGCAATAGGCAGGGGCAACATGAAAAACTGTTTTTT	CASNRQGQHEKLFF
NA	many	TRBV28	TRBJ2-6	TGTGCCAGCAGCCTGCCCGGGTCTGGGGCCAACGTCCTGACTTTC	CASSLPGSGANVLTF
NA	NA	TRBV5-6	TRBJ2-3	TGTGCCAGCAGCTCCCTACCCGATACGCAGTATTTT	CASSSLPDTQYF
TRBD2	few	TRBV5-4	TRBJ2-2	TGTGCCAGCAGCAAGGCTAGCGGGAACACCGGGGAGCTGTTTTTT	CASSKASGNTGELFF
NA	NA	TRBV6-5	TRBJ2-7	TGTGCCAGCAGTTCGGTGTATTTAGACGAGCAGTACTTC	CASSSVYLDEQYF
NA	NA	TRBV6-1	TRBJ2-7	TGTGCCAGCAGCCGGACTCCGGAGAACTACGAGCAGTACTTC	CASSRTPENYEQYF
NA	few	TRBV4-1	TRBJ2-7	TGCGCCAGCAGCCAAGATTTGGGCAGGGAAGCCGAGCAGTACTTC	CASSQDLGREAEQYF
TRBD2	few	TRBV30	TRBJ2-3	TGTGCCTGGAGTGTAAAAGGGGTGTCGACTAGCGGGGACACAGATACGCAGTATTTT	CAWSVKGVSTSGDTDTQYF
TRBD1	NA	TRBV4-2	TRBJ2-5	TGTGCCAGCAGCCACGGACAGGGTAAAGAGACCCAGTACTTC	CASSHGQGKETQYF
TRBD1	few	TRBV18	TRBJ2-7	TGTGCCAGCTCACGACAGGGGATTAACTACGAGCAGTACTTC	CASSRQGINYEQYF
NA	NA	TRBV9	TRBJ2-3	TGTGCCAGCAGCGCCAGACAGGTCGCCGCGACAGATACGCAGTATTTT	CASSARQVAATDTQYF
TRBD1	few	TRBV6-5	TRBJ1-4	TGTGCCAGCAGTTTGGACAGGGGTTGGGAAAAACTGTTTTTT	CASSLDRGWEKLFF
TRBD1	NA	TRBV10-2	TRBJ2-5	TGCGCCAGCAGTGCGGGGACAGAAGAGACCCAGTACTTC	CASSAGTEETQYF
NA	few	TRBV5-1	TRBJ2-5	TGCGCCAGCAGCTTGGAAGGCGGAGAGACCCAGTACTTC	CASSLEGGETQYF
NA	NA	TRBV27	TRBJ2-7	TGTGCCAGCAGGTCCCGCCCTCAGGGATCCTACGAGCAGTACTTC	CASRSRPQGSYEQYF
TRBD1	NA	TRBV7-3	TRBJ2-1	TGTGCCAGCAGCTGGACAGGGGCAACCTGGGATGAGCAGTTCTTC	CASSWTGATWDEQFF
NA	few	TRBV7-9	TRBJ2-1	TGTGCCAGCAGCTCCCTAACGGTACCTTCCTACAATGAGCAGTTCTTC	CASSSLTVPSYNEQFF
NA	few	TRBV15	TRBJ1-2	TGTGCCACCAGCAGAGAAGGGAGGGCCCATGGCTACACCTTC	CATSREGRAHGYTF